The 17 T cell receptor beta chains below all came from one sample that was sequenced in a study of blood T cell repertoires in COVID-19. Assay used: immunoSEQ multiplex PCR; TCRdb lists only in-frame clones, some missing. The sample carries tens of thousands of clones, roughly nine tenths recorded once. Sequenced sample: peripheral blood. These receptor sequences come from a man between 60 and 75 years old with acute or convalescent COVID-19.

The rearrangement uses TRBV2 and TRBJ1-4; D might be TRBD1 (6 bases). The length of the CDR3 is 15 residues. CDR1 is SNHLY, CDR2 FYNNEI, per germline. V was pared by 7 bases and J by 1 base, with 13 bases between. The CDR3 DNA reads as TGTGCCAGCACAATCGCCAGGGGAACTAATGAAAAACTGTTTTTT. This codes for CASTIARGTNEKLFF.

This chain links TRBV6-5 with TRBJ2-7; a weak D match, TRBD2 (6 bases). This CDR3 comprises 15 residues. The germline gives CDR1 MNHEY, CDR2 SVGAGI. V was pared by 2 bases and J by 3 bases, with 14 bases between. The CDR3 sequence: CASSYQEGPFYEQYV. In DNA, the CDR3 is TGTGCCAGCAGTTACCAGGAGGGACCATTCTACGAGCAGTACGTC.

The genes are TRBV7-9 and TRBJ2-3, with 10 bases matching TRBD2. Trimming cost V 1 base and J 6 bases; bases outside gene matches: 7. Per germline, CDR1 SEHNR and CDR2 FQNEAQ (reference sequence). The CDR3 runs 16 residues. In nucleotides, the CDR3 is TGTGCCAGCAGCTTAGGGGGTCTAGCGGGAGTCGATACGCAGTATTTT. Residues: CASSLGGLAGVDTQYF.

In DNA, the CDR3 is TGTGCCAGCAGCCCGCCAGGGAATGAGCAGTTCTTC. This sequence encodes CASSPPGNEQFF. V usage is TRBV3-1 (or the pseudogene TRBV3-2) and J usage is TRBJ2-1, with a weak D call TRBD1 (5 bases). The germline gives CDR1 LGHDT, CDR2 YNNKEL (reference sequence). The CDR3 runs 12 residues. The V and J ends lost 4 bases and 7 bases respectively, with 8 bases between them.

This sequence joins TRBV30 and TRBJ1-3; D call uncertain. CDR3 length equals 17 residues. Trimming pared 0 bases from V and 2 bases from J, leaving 17 bases between. CDR1 is GTSNPN and CDR2 is SVGIG in the germline V gene (reference sequence). The CDR3 here is CAWSVNLPGRTGNTIYF. Written as DNA, the CDR3 is TGTGCCTGGAGTGTTAATCTGCCAGGTCGTACTGGAAACACCATATATTTT.

In this sample, this clone turned up once. The chain has TRBV19 and TRBJ2-1; D not certain. The germline CDR1 and CDR2 sequences are LNHDA and SQIVND (reference sequence). This CDR3 comprises 16 residues. V lost 5 bases and J lost 7, with 21 bases in between. CDR3 sequence reads: CASSFSHWRQENEQFF. CDR3 sequence (DNA): TGTGCCAGTAGTTTCTCCCACTGGCGTCAGGAAAATGAGCAGTTCTTC.

V usage is TRBV9 and J usage is TRBJ1-2, with a tentative D call TRBD1 (5 bases). CDR1 is SGDLS, CDR2 YYNGEE, per germline. The CDR3 is 15 residues long. Trimming stripped 0 bases from V and 4 bases from J, with 13 bases between. CDR3: CASSVAFRGSYGYTF. The CDR3 region has the DNA TGTGCCAGCAGCGTAGCTTTTAGGGGATCCTATGGCTACACCTTC.

This sequence joins TRBV9 and TRBJ2-1; 8 bases map to TRBD2. CDR3 length: 16 amino acids. Germline values: CDR1 SGDLS, CDR2 YYNGEE. After removal of 2 bases from V and 5 bases from J, the junction contained 9 bases not matched to a gene. The CDR3 DNA follows: TGTGCCAGCAGCGTTCTGGGCGGGAGGACCCACAATGAGCAGTTCTTC. As protein: CASSVLGGRTHNEQFF.

The chain employs TRBV2 and TRBJ2-1, with a weak D call TRBD2 (5 bases). The germline V and J ends were trimmed by 7 bases and 5 bases, with 15 bases remaining between them. This CDR3 is built from 14 residues. CDR1 SNHLY and CDR2 FYNNEI come from the germline V gene. The CDR3 nucleotides read TGTGCCAGCACAAACCTACGGGGTCACAATGAGCAGTTCTTC. This sequence encodes CASTNLRGHNEQFF. The full variable domain, in which reference TRBV2 and TRBJ2-1 provide the parts outside the CDR3, is EPEVTQTPSHQVTQMGQEVILRCVPISNHLYFYWYRQILGQKVEFLVSFYNNEISEKSEIFDDQFSVERPDGSNFTLKIRSTKLEDSAMYFCASTNLRGHNEQFFGPGTRLTVL.

The chain links TRBV5-6 to TRBJ2-1; D is perhaps TRBD2 (6 bases). The germline V gene has CDR1 SGHDT and CDR2 YYEEEE. The V end was cut by 0 bases, the J end by 3 bases, with 13 bases between. The CDR3 has 16 residues. CDR3 in amino acids: CASSLGGNGGYNEQFF. The CDR3 DNA follows: TGTGCCAGCAGCTTGGGTGGGAACGGGGGCTACAATGAGCAGTTCTTC.

The sample holds one count of this clone. CDR3 in amino acids: CASSLAGRVEAFF. Here the CDR3 DNA reads TGTGCCAGCAGCTTGGCCGGCAGGGTTGAAGCTTTCTTT. The V and J genes are TRBV5-6 and TRBJ1-1; possible D gene TRBD1, 5 bases. The V gene's germline CDR1 is SGHDT and CDR2 YYEEEE. The CDR3 spans 13 residues. Trimming took 0 bases from V and 7 from J, leaving 10 bases between them.

CDR3 nucleotide sequence: TGTGCCAGCAGTGAATACTACAGGGCGTTGAACACTGAAGCTTTCTTT. Protein sequence: CASSEYYRALNTEAFF. This sequence joins TRBV6-1 and TRBJ1-1, with D possibly matching TRBD1 (6 bases). Germline-derived CDR1 and CDR2 are MNHNS and SASEGT. The CDR3 has 16 residues. V lost 2 bases to trimming and J lost 0 bases, with 13 bases between them.

The chain is built from TRBV6-1 and TRBJ1-2; possibly TRBD1 for D (5 bases). The CDR3 is made up of 14 amino acids. Germline lookup yields CDR1 MNHNS and CDR2 SASEGT. Trimming cost V 3 bases and J 4 bases, with 12 bases left between them. The CDR3 coding sequence is TGTGCCAGCAGTGACAGGGAGGGTGGCTATGGCTACACCTTC. Translated: CASSDREGGYGYTF.

The CDR3 nucleotides read TGTGCCAGCAGCTTAGGCAGGAGCGGGATGATGACAGATACGCAGTATTTT. Its protein is CASSLGRSGMMTDTQYF. This rearrangement joins TRBV11-3 to TRBJ2-3, with 7 nucleotides matching TRBD2. Looked up from germline, CDR1 is SGHNT and CDR2 is YENEEA. With V trimmed by 1 base and J by 3 bases, 10 bases remained unmatched. The CDR3 has 17 residues.

V usage is TRBV14 and J usage is TRBJ2-7; D gene unclear. The V end was cut by 2 bases, the J end by 2 bases, with 4 bases between. The CDR3 is 12 amino acids. Germline V lookup: CDR1 SGHDN, CDR2 FVKESK. The CDR3 loop reads CASSQQTYEQYF. The CDR3 nucleotides are TGTGCCAGCAGCCAACAGACCTACGAGCAGTACTTC.

This clone was counted a single time. This chain links TRBV5-1 with TRBJ1-5; D perhaps matches TRBD1 (6 bases). Trimming stripped 0 bases from V and 5 bases from J, with 9 bases between. The CDR3 is made up of 14 amino acids. The germline V gene has CDR1 SGHRS and CDR2 YFSETQ. The CDR3: CASSLAPGDQPQHF. CDR3 nucleotide sequence: TGCGCCAGCAGCTTGGCCCCAGGGGATCAGCCCCAGCATTTT.

The rearrangement joins TRBV27 to TRBJ1-2; D unclear. The CDR3 runs 13 residues. Germline CDR1 reads MNHEY; CDR2 reads SMNVEV (reference sequence). With 6 bases removed from V and 5 bases from J, the gap between germline ends came to 13 bases. CDR3 in amino acids: CASSFAGEYGYTF. The CDR3 nucleotides read TGTGCCAGCAGCTTTGCCGGGGAGTATGGCTACACCTTC.